This is a list of T cell receptor beta chains from one sample in a study of siplizumab effects on memory and regulatory T cells. Assay used: immunoSEQ multiplex PCR; TCRdb lists only in-frame clones, some missing. The sample contains 70,000 to 90,000 clones, 80% to 90% of which appear only once. Sequencing was performed on CD4+ T cells sorted from blood. These receptors were obtained from a human donor in good health. Both conserved end residues are part of each CDR3. The D gene is left open where the match is weak. Not all rows give a size; the values are once, few, many and, for expanded clones, a class.

abundance,j_gene,d_gene,v_gene,CDR3nt,CDR3aa
NA,TRBJ2-2,NA,TRBV7-9,TGTGCCAGCAGCTTTCTCGGGGGGAACACCGGGGAGCTGTTTTTT,CASSFLGGNTGELFF
once,TRBJ2-1,TRBD2,TRBV5-1,TGCGCCAGCAGCCTCAGCGGGAGTGTTTCCTACAATGAGCAGTTCTTC,CASSLSGSVSYNEQFF
few,TRBJ2-7,NA,TRBV7-2,TGTGCCAGCAGCTCGGGGTGGAGCTCCTACGAGCAGTACTTC,CASSSGWSSYEQYF
NA,TRBJ2-5,NA,TRBV2,TGTGCCAGCAGGCTGGGCCAAGAGACCCAGTACTTC,CASRLGQETQYF
NA,TRBJ2-1,TRBD2,TRBV29-1,TGCAGCGTTGACACTAGCGGAAGCTCCTACAATGAGCAGTTCTTC,CSVDTSGSSYNEQFF
NA,TRBJ2-7,TRBD2,TRBV30,TGTGCCTGGATTCGACGGACTAGCGCCTACGAGCAGTACTTC,CAWIRRTSAYEQYF
NA,TRBJ2-1,TRBD2,TRBV10-1,TGCGCCAGCAGTGAGTCGAGGCCTAGCGGGAGGAACAATGAGCAGTTCTTC,CASSESRPSGRNNEQFF
NA,TRBJ2-1,TRBD2,TRBV6-4,TGTGCCAGCAGTGTGAGCGGGAGCTCCTACAATGAGCAGTTCTTC,CASSVSGSSYNEQFF
once,TRBJ2-1,TRBD2,TRBV18,TGTGCCAGCTCGCAAACTAGCGGGAGGGCTTACAATGAGCAGTTCTTC,CASSQTSGRAYNEQFF
NA,TRBJ1-3,NA,TRBV7-3,TGTGCCAGCAGCTTAGACAGAAGCTCTGGAAACACCATATATTTT,CASSLDRSSGNTIYF
NA,TRBJ2-1,TRBD2,TRBV6-6,TGTGCCAGCAGTTTTCGGGGGGACGGCAATGAGCAGTTCTTC,CASSFRGDGNEQFF
NA,TRBJ1-1,NA,TRBV20-1,TGCAGTGCTAGTTGGGGTACTGAAGCTTTCTTT,CSASWGTEAFF
once,TRBJ2-3,NA,TRBV9,TGTGCCAGCAGCGTAGACGGAGATACGCAGTATTTT,CASSVDGDTQYF
NA,TRBJ1-4,NA,TRBV6-5,TGTGCCAGCAGTCGGACACGGACTAATGAAAAACTGTTTTTT,CASSRTRTNEKLFF
once,TRBJ2-1,NA,TRBV9,TGTGCCAGCAGCGTAGCGCCTCCGGGGTACTTCAATGAGCAGTTCTTC,CASSVAPPGYFNEQFF
few,TRBJ1-1,TRBD1,TRBV30,TGTGCCTGGAGATACAGGGGAGAAGCTTTCTTT,CAWRYRGEAFF
NA,TRBJ1-2,NA,TRBV5-1,TGCGCCAGCAGCTTCGAGGGGAACTATGGCTACACCTTC,CASSFEGNYGYTF
NA,TRBJ1-5,TRBD1,TRBV19,TGTGCCAGTAGAGGAGGGGGCGAGGGGCACCAGCCCCAGCATTTT,CASRGGGEGHQPQHF
NA,TRBJ2-3,NA,TRBV7-6,TGTGCCAGCAGCCCACGGACGCGATTGGGTGGCACAGATACGCAGTATTTT,CASSPRTRLGGTDTQYF
many,TRBJ1-1,NA,TRBV9,TGTGCCAGCAGCGTAGGTCCAGAGAACACTGAAGCTTTCTTT,CASSVGPENTEAFF
NA,TRBJ2-3,TRBD1,TRBV28,TGTGCCAGCAGCTTCGTCGGACAGGGGGACACAGATACGCAGTATTTT,CASSFVGQGDTDTQYF
NA,TRBJ2-5,NA,TRBV10-1,TGCGCCAGCAACAAACAGGGTAGAAAGACCCAGTACTTC,CASNKQGRKTQYF
NA,TRBJ2-5,TRBD2,TRBV4-2,TGTGCCAGCAGCCACCCAGCGGGAGGGATGGAGACCCAGTACTTC,CASSHPAGGMETQYF
NA,TRBJ2-1,NA,TRBV7-9,TGTGCCAGCAGCTACTCCCCCTTGAAGCGGACGAGCTCCTACAATGAGCAGTTCTTC,CASSYSPLKRTSSYNEQFF
NA,TRBJ2-3,NA,TRBV4-1,TGCGCCAGCAGCCAAGATCTCGCGTATACGCAGTATTTT,CASSQDLAYTQYF
NA,TRBJ2-7,TRBD1,TRBV29-1,TGCAGCGTTAACAGGGGCCACGAGCAGTACTTC,CSVNRGHEQYF
NA,TRBJ2-2,TRBD2,TRBV7-8,TGTGCCAGCAGCTTAGTGCGAGGGAGGGCCGACGGGGAGCTGTTTTTT,CASSLVRGRADGELFF
once,TRBJ2-6,TRBD1,TRBV5-6,TGTGCCAGCAGCTGGGACAGGGGCGACTCTGGGGCCAACGTCCTGACTTTC,CASSWDRGDSGANVLTF
NA,TRBJ1-2,NA,TRBV6-6,TGTGCCAGCAGTTCCCTGGGAGGCTACACCTTC,CASSSLGGYTF
NA,TRBJ2-1,TRBD2,TRBV30,TGTGCCTGGAGTCCTAGCGGGATTGAGCAGTTCTTC,CAWSPSGIEQFF
NA,TRBJ2-1,NA,TRBV5-4,TGTGCCAGCAGCTTGCTTGACAGGGAGGGGGATGAGCAGTTCTTC,CASSLLDREGDEQFF